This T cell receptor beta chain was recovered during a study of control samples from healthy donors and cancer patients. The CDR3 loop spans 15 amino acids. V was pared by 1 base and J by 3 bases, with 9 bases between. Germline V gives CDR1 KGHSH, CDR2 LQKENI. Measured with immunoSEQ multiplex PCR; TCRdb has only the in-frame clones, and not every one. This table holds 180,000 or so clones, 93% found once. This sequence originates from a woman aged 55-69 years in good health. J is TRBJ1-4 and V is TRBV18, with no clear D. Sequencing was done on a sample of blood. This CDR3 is CASSPQAGSNEKLFF. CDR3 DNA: TGTGCCAGCTCACCACAGGCCGGATCTAATGAAAAACTGTTTTTT.